Many counts were recorded for the clone carrying this T cell receptor beta chain. V gave up 3 bases and J gave up 5 bases; unmatched junction bases: 4. The CDR3 runs to 13 residues. TCR beta CDR3 region amplification was performed from RNA transcripts. During a first-round RT-PCR of the TCR CDR3, the HTBI primer set was used. MiXCR, run by TCRdb on the multiplex PCR reads, gives a single entry per CDR3 protein. The profile shows about 700,000 distinct CDR3 sequences, 14% of them singletons. The data stem from a study of T cells in Graves' hyperthyroidism and ophthalmopathy. The clonotype originates from a woman aged 18 to 35 with Graves' hyperthyroidism. The chain carries TRBV12-3 or TRBV12-4 and TRBJ2-7, with 7 bases fitting TRBD2. Sequenced input: blood. The CDR3: CASSFLGRNEQYF. CDR3 nucleotides: TGTGCCAGCAGTTTCCTCGGGAGGAACGAGCAGTACTTC.